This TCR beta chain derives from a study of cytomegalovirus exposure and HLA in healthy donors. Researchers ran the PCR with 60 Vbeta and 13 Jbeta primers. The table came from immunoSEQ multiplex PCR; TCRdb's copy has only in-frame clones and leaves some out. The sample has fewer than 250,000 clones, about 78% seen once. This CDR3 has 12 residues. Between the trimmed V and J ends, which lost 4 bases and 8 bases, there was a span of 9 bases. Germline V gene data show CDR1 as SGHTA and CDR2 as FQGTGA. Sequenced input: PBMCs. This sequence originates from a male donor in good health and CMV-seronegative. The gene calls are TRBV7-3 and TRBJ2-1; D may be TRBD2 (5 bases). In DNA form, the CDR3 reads TGTGCCAGCAGCTCCTTTAGCGATGAGCAGTTCTTC. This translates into CASSSFSDEQFF.